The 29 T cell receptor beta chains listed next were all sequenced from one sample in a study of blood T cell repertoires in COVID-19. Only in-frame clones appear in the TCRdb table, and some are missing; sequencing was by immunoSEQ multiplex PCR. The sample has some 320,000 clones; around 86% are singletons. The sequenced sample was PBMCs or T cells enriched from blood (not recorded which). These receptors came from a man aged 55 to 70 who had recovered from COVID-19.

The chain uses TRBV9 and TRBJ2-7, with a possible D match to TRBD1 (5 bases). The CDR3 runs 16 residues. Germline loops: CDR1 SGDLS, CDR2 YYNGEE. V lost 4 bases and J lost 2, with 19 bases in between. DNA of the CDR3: TGTGCCAGCAGCCCAAGGGGCTGGACACCAACCTACGAGCAGTACTTC. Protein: CASSPRGWTPTYEQYF.

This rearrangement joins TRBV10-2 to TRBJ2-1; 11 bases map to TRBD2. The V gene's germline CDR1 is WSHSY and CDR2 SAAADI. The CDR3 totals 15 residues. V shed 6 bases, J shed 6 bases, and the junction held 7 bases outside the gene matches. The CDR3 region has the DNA TGCGCCAGCAGAGTTAGCGGGAGGGGACGCAATGAGCAGTTCTTC. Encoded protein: CASRVSGRGRNEQFF.

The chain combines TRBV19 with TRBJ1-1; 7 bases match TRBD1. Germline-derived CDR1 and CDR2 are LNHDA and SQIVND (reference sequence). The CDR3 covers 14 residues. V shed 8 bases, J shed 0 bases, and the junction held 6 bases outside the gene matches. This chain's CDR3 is CASDRQGMNTEAFF. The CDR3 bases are TGTGCCAGTGACAGACAGGGAATGAACACTGAAGCTTTCTTT.

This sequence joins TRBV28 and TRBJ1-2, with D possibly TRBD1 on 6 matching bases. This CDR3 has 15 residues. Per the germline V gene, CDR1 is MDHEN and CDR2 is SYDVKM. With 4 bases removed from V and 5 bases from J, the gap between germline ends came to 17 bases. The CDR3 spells CASSSQPSRGYGYTF. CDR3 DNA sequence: TGTGCCAGCAGTTCCCAACCCTCCAGGGGATATGGCTACACCTTC.

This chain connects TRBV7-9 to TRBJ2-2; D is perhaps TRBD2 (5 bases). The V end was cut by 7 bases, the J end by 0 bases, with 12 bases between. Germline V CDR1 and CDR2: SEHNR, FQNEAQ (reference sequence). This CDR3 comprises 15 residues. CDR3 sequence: CASTSGNTNTGELFF. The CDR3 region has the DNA TGTGCCAGCACCTCGGGAAATACGAACACCGGGGAGCTGTTTTTT.

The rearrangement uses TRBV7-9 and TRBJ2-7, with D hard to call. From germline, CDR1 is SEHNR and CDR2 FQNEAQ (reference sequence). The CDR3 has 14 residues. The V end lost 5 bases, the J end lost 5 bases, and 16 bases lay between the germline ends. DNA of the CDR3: TGTGCCAGCAGCGGCCGGGTCTCACTGGACGAGCAGTACTTC. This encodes CASSGRVSLDEQYF.

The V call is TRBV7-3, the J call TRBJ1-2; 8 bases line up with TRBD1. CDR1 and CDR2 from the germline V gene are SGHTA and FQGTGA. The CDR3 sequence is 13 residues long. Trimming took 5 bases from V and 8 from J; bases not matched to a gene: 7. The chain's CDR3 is CASSPRTGYGYTF. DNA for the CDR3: TGTGCCAGCAGCCCCCGGACAGGGTACGGCTACACCTTC.

CDR3 sequence (DNA): TGTGCCAGCTCGCGGGACCCGAATGTTAACGAGCAGTACTTC. Its protein product is CASSRDPNVNEQYF. The rearrangement joins TRBV18 to TRBJ2-7; a possible D gene is TRBD2 (6 bases). The CDR3 runs 14 residues. Germline V gene data show CDR1 as KGHSH and CDR2 as LQKENI. Between the trimmed V and J ends, which lost 6 bases and 5 bases, there was a span of 17 bases.

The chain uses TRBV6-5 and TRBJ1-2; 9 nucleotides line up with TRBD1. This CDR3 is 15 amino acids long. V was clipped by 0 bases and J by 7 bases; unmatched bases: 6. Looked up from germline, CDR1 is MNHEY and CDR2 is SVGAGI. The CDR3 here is CASSYSHRGLVGYTF. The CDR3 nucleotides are TGTGCCAGCAGTTACTCGCACAGGGGGCTTGTTGGCTACACCTTC.

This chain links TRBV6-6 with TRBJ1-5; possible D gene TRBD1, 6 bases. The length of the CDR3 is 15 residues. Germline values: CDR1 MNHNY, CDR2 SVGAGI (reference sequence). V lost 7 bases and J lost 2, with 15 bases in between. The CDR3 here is CASKKQGGGNQPQHF. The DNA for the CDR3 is TGTGCCAGCAAAAAACAGGGTGGGGGCAATCAGCCCCAGCATTTT.

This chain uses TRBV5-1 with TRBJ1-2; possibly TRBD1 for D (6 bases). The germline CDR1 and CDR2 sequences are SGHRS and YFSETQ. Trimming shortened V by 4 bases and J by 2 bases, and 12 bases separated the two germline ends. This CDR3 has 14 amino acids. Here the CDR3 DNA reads TGCGCCAGCAGCCTAGGACAGCCGAACTATGGCTACACCTTC. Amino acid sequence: CASSLGQPNYGYTF.

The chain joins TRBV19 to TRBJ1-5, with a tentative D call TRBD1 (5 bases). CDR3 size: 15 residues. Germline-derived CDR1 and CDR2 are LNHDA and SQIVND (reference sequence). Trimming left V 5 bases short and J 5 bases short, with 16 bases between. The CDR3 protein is CASSPRDGRDQPQHF. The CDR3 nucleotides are TGTGCCAGTAGTCCCAGGGATGGGAGGGATCAGCCCCAGCATTTT.

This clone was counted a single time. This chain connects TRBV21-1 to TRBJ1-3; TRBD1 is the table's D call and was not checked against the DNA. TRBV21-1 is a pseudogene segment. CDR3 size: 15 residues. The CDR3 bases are TGTGCCAGCAGCAAAAAACACAGGGAAGGAAACACCATATATTTT. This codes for CASSKKHREGNTIYF.

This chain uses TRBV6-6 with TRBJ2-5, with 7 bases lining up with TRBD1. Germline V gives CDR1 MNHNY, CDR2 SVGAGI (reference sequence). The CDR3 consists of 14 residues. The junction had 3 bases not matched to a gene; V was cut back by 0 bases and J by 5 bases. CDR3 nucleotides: TGTGCCAGCAGTTACTCAGGGGGCGAGGAGACCCAGTACTTC. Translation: CASSYSGGEETQYF.

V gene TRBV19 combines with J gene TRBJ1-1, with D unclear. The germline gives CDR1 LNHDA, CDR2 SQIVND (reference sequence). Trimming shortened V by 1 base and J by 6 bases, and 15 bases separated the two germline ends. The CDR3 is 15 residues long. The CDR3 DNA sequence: TGTGCCAGTAGTATAGGCGGCCATATAAACGCTGAAGCTTTCTTT. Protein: CASSIGGHINAEAFF.

The CDR3 protein is CASSGPGQGWKEQYF. As DNA, the CDR3 is TGTGCCAGCAGTGGACCGGGACAGGGATGGAAGGAGCAGTACTTC. V and J are TRBV28 and TRBJ2-7; 9 nucleotides match TRBD1. In germline, CDR1 is MDHEN, CDR2 SYDVKM. The CDR3 covers 15 residues. J was trimmed by 7 bases and V by 5 bases; bases with no gene match: 12.

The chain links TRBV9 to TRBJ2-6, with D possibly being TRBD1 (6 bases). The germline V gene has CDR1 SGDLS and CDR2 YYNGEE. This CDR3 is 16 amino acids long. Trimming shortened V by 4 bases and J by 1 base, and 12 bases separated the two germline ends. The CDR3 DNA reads TGTGCCAGCAGCTCAACTCAGGGGTCTGGGGCCAACGTCCTGACTTTC. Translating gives CASSSTQGSGANVLTF.

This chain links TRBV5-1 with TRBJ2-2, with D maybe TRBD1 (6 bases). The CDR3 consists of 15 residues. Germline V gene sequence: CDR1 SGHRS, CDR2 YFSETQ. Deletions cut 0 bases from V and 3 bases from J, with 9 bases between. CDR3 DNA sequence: TGCGCCAGCAGCTTGGGCTGGACAGACACCGGGGAGCTGTTTTTT. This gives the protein CASSLGWTDTGELFF. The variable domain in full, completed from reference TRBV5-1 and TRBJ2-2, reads KAGVTQTPRYLIKTRGQQVTLSCSPISGHRSVSWYQQTPGQGLQFLFEYFSETQRNKGNFPGRFSGRQFSNSRSEMNVSTLELGDSALYLCASSLGWTDTGELFFGEGSRLTVL.

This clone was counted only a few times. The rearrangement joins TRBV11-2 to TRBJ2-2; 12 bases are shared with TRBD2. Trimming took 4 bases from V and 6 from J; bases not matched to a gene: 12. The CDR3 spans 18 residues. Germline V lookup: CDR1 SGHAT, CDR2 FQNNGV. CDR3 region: CASSSRLAGGPLSGELFF. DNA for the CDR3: TGTGCCAGCAGCTCCAGGCTAGCGGGAGGGCCTTTGTCCGGGGAGCTGTTTTTT.

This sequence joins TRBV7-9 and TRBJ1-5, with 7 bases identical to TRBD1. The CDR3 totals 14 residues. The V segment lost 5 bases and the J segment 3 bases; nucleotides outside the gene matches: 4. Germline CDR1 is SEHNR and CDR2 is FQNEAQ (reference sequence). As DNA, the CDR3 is TGTGCCAGCAGCCAGGGGACAGCCAATCAGCCCCAGCATTTT. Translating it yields CASSQGTANQPQHF.

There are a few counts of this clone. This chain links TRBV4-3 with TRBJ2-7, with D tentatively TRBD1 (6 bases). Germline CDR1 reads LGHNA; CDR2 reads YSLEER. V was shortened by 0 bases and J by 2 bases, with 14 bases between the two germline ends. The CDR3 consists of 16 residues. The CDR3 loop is CASSQDLRDTPYEQYF. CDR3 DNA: TGCGCCAGCAGCCAAGATTTACGGGACACCCCCTACGAGCAGTACTTC.

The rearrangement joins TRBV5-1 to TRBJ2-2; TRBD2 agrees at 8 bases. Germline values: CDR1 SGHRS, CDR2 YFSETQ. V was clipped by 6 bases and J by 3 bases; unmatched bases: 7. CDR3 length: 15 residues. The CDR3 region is CASTDGRVDTGELFF. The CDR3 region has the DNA TGCGCCAGCACCGACGGGAGGGTAGACACCGGGGAGCTGTTTTTT.

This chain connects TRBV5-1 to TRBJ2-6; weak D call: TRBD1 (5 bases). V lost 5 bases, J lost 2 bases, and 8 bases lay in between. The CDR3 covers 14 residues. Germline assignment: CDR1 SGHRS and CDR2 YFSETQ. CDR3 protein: CASRQGTGANVLTF. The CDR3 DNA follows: TGCGCCAGCAGGCAGGGTACTGGGGCCAACGTCCTGACTTTC.

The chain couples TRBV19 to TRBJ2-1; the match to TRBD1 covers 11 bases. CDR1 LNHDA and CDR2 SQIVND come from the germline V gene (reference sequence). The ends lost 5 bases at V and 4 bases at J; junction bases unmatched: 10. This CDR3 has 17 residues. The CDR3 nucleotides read TGTGCCAGTAGTGTCGGGACGGGACAGGGGGGTTACAATGAGCAGTTCTTC. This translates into CASSVGTGQGGYNEQFF. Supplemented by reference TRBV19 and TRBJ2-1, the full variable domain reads DGGITQSPKYLFRKEGQNVTLSCEQNLNHDAMYWYRQDPGQGLRLIYYSQIVNDFQKGDIAEGYSVSREKKESFPLTVTSAQKNPTAFYLCASSVGTGQGGYNEQFFGPGTRLTVL.

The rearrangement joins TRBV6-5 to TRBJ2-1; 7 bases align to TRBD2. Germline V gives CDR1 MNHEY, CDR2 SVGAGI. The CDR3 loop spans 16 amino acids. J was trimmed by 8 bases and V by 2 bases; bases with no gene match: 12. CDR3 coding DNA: TGTGCCAGCAGTTACGGGAAGACTAGCTTCGGCGATGAGCAGTTCTTC. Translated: CASSYGKTSFGDEQFF.

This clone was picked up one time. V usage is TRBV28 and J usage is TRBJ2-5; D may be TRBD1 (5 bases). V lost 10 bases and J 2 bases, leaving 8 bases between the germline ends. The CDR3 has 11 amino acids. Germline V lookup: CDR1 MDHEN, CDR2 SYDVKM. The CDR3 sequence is CATRTQETQYF. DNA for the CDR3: TGTGCCACCCGGACACAAGAGACCCAGTACTTC. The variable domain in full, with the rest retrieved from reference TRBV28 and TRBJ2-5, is DVKVTQSSRYLVKRTGEKVFLECVQDMDHENMFWYRQDPGLGLRLIYFSYDVKMKEKGDIPEGYSVSREKKERFSLILESASTNQTSMYLCATRTQETQYFGPGTRLLVL.

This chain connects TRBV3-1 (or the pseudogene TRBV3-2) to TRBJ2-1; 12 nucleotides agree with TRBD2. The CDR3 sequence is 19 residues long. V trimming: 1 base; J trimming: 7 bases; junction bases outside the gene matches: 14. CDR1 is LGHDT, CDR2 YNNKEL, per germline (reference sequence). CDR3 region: CASSQVPLASGRAENEQFF. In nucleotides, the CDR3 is TGTGCCAGCAGCCAAGTTCCCCTGGCTAGCGGGAGGGCGGAAAATGAGCAGTTCTTC.

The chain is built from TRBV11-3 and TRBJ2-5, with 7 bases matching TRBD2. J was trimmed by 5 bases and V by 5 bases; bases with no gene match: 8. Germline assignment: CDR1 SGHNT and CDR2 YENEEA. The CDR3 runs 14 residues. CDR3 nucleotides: TGTGCCAGCAGCCCGGCGCGGGGGTATGAGACCCAGTACTTC. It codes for CASSPARGYETQYF.

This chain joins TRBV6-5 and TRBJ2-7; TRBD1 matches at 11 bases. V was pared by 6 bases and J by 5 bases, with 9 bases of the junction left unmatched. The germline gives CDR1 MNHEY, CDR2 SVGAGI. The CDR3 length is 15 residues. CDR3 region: CASSPRTGGSDEQYF. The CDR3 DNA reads TGTGCCAGCAGCCCCAGGACAGGGGGCAGCGACGAGCAGTACTTC.